The 12 T cell receptor beta chains below were found in one sample sequenced in a study of cytomegalovirus exposure and HLA in healthy donors. PCR was performed using 60 Vbeta and 13 Jbeta primers. Profiling relied on immunoSEQ multiplex PCR, and the TCRdb table lists in-frame clones only, not all of them. The sample contains around 210,000 clones, over 75% of which appear only once. The sample taken for sequencing was PBMCs. Source of these receptors: a woman aged 30 to 39 in good health and CMV-seronegative.

V usage is TRBV9 and J usage is TRBJ2-2; tentative D call: TRBD1 (6 bases). This CDR3 is built from 16 residues. Germline CDR1 SGDLS, CDR2 YYNGEE. V was trimmed by 0 bases and J by 6 bases, leaving 15 bases between them. The CDR3 sequence is CASSVGGQRLPGELFF. The CDR3 DNA follows: TGTGCCAGCAGCGTAGGGGGGCAACGATTGCCCGGGGAGCTGTTTTTT.

The V call is TRBV10-1, the J call TRBJ1-2; 10 nucleotides match TRBD1. CDR1 and CDR2 (germline): WNHNN, SYGVQD (reference sequence). The CDR3 runs to 12 residues. The CDR3, as DNA: TGCGCAAGGGACAGGGGAGGGTATGGCTACACCTTC. This sequence encodes CARDRGGYGYTF.

The chain is built from TRBV28 and TRBJ1-2; 7 bases align to TRBD1. CDR3 length equals 14 residues. In germline, CDR1 is MDHEN, CDR2 SYDVKM. Unmatched junction bases numbered 11, after V lost 5 bases and J lost 8 bases. This CDR3 reads CASSLGQPRLGYTF. The CDR3 DNA sequence: TGTGCCAGCAGTCTGGGACAGCCTAGGTTGGGCTACACCTTC.

The count of this clone is one. V is TRBV7-9 and J is TRBJ2-7; 9 positions agree with TRBD1. This CDR3 is built from 17 residues. Trimming removed 5 bases from V and 3 bases from J; junction bases left unmatched: 14. CDR1 and CDR2 (germline): SEHNR, FQNEAQ (reference sequence). The CDR3 region has the DNA TGTGCCAGCAGCCCCCCCCGGTCGGACAGGGGCCTCTACGAGCAGTACTTC. Translating gives CASSPPRSDRGLYEQYF.

The chain recombines TRBV7-9 with TRBJ2-2, with 8 positions matching TRBD1. Trimming cost V 5 bases and J 3 bases; bases outside gene matches: 2. The length of the CDR3 is 14 residues. The V gene's germline CDR1 is SEHNR and CDR2 FQNEAQ (reference sequence). In DNA form, the CDR3 reads TGTGCCAGCAGCCAGGGGGCCCACACCGGGGAGCTGTTTTTT. Translated, it gives CASSQGAHTGELFF.

The genes are TRBV7-2 and TRBJ2-5; tentatively, D is TRBD2 (5 bases). V was cut by 4 bases and J by 1 base, with 16 bases left in between. Germline lookup yields CDR1 SGHTA and CDR2 FQGNSA. CDR3 length equals 16 residues. The CDR3 region has the DNA TGTGCCAGCAGCTCCGGTGATGGGGAGATCCAAGAGACCCAGTACTTC. Its translation: CASSSGDGEIQETQYF.

This clone was counted between two and nine times. The chain is built from TRBV4-1 and TRBJ1-5, with a tentative D call TRBD1 (6 bases). Germline V gene sequence: CDR1 MGHRA, CDR2 YSYEKL. Trimming shortened V by 0 bases and J by 4 bases, and 13 bases separated the two germline ends. CDR3 length equals 16 residues. This chain's CDR3 is CASSQDPGGRNQPQHF. CDR3 coding DNA: TGCGCCAGCAGCCAAGATCCGGGGGGCAGGAATCAGCCCCAGCATTTT.

A few counts support this clone. This sequence joins TRBV5-4 and TRBJ2-7; 9 bases are a match to TRBD1. This CDR3 region has 18 residues. Germline CDR1 is SGHNT and CDR2 is YYREEE (reference sequence). J lost 6 bases, V lost 4 bases, and 20 bases had no gene match. DNA of the CDR3: TGTGCCAGCAGCCCCGTAGCCCCGGGACAGGGACTGAAAAGCGAGCAGTACTTC. It is translated as CASSPVAPGQGLKSEQYF.

This chain uses TRBV7-8 with TRBJ2-4, with 8 positions matching TRBD2. V shed 1 base and J 8 bases; nucleotides not matched to a gene: 7. In germline, CDR1 is SGHVS, CDR2 FQNEAQ. The CDR3 consists of 15 residues. The CDR3 loop reads CASSLGTSSRDIQYF. In nucleotides, the CDR3 is TGTGCCAGCAGCTTAGGGACTAGCAGTAGAGACATTCAGTACTTC.

V gene TRBV10-3 combines with J gene TRBJ1-1; TRBD1 is a possible D gene (6 bases). The CDR3 is 13 residues long. V was trimmed by 6 bases and J by 1 base, leaving 9 bases between them. Germline V gene data show CDR1 as ENHRY and CDR2 as SYGVKD. CDR3 residues: CAIRDRPNTEAFF. The CDR3 DNA reads TGTGCCATCAGGGACAGACCGAACACTGAAGCTTTCTTT.

This clone was observed a single time. The chain carries TRBV27 and TRBJ2-1, with a weak D call TRBD2 (5 bases). The ends were cut back, 6 bases at V and 5 bases at J, with 14 bases in the middle. Germline loops: CDR1 MNHEY, CDR2 SMNVEV (reference sequence). The CDR3 is 14 amino acids. CDR3 DNA: TGTGCCAGCAGCTTCCTGGGGAGAAACAATGAGCAGTTCTTC. As protein: CASSFLGRNNEQFF.

The chain links TRBV28 to TRBJ2-7; D is perhaps TRBD1 (6 bases). Germline lookup yields CDR1 MDHEN and CDR2 SYDVKM. V was cut by 6 bases and J by 3 bases, with 15 bases left in between. CDR3 length: 14 residues. The CDR3 protein is CASSPYRGIYEQYF. CDR3 coding DNA: TGTGCCAGCAGCCCTTATAGGGGGATCTACGAGCAGTACTTC.